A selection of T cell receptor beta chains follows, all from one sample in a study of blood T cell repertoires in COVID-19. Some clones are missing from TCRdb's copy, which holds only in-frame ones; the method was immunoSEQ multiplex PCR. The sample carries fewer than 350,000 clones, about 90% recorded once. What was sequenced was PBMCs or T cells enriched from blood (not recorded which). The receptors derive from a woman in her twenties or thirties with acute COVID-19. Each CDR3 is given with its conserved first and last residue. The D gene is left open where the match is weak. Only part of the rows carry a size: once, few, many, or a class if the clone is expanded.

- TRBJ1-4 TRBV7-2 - CASSIRGAKEKLFF TGTGCCAGCAGTATACGGGGGGCAAAAGAAAAACTGTTTTTT
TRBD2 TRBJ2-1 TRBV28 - CASVRGGSFYNEQFF TGTGCCAGCGTAAGGGGCGGGAGTTTCTACAATGAGCAGTTCTTC
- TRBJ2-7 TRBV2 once CASRLLISEQYF TGTGCCAGCAGACTCCTAATTTCGGAGCAGTACTTC
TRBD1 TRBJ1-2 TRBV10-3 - CAIFKDRDYGYTF TGTGCCATCTTTAAGGACAGGGACTATGGCTACACCTTC
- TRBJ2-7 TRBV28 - CASSYSIYEGLNEQYF TGTGCCAGCAGTTATAGTATATATGAGGGTCTCAACGAGCAGTACTTC
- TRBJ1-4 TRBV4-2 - CASSQDREGNEKLFF TGTGCCAGCAGCCAAGATCGGGAAGGAAATGAAAAACTGTTTTTT
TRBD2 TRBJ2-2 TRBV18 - CASSPASGLNTGELFF TGTGCCAGCTCACCAGCTAGCGGGTTGAACACCGGGGAGCTGTTTTTT
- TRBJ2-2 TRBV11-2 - CASSSITGSGELLF TGTGCCAGCAGCTCAATAACAGGGTCCGGGGAGCTGCTTTTT
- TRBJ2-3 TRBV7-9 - CARGLIGTDTQYF TGTGCCAGGGGGCTAATTGGTACAGATACGCAGTATTTT
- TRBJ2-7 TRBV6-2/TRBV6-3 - CASSGRLVGYEQYF TGTGCCAGCAGTGGCAGACTAGTAGGCTACGAGCAGTACTTC
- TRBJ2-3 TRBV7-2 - CASSSPHLTGDTQYF TGTGCCAGCTCGTCGCCCCACCTCACAGGGGATACGCAGTATTTT
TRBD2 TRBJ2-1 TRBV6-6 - CASSYVSSGFYNEQFF TGTGCCAGCAGTTACGTGTCTAGCGGATTCTACAATGAGCAGTTCTTC
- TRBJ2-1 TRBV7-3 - CASSSPGSNEQFF TGTGCCAGCAGCTCTCCGGGATCCAATGAGCAGTTCTTC
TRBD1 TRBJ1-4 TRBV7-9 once CASEKWEGTGQKKLFF TGTGCCAGCGAGAAATGGGAGGGGACAGGGCAAAAAAAACTGTTTTTT
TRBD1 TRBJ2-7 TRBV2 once CASSVGMGTEGFPSPYEQYF TGTGCCAGCAGTGTGGGTATGGGGACAGAAGGGTTTCCAAGCCCCTACGAGCAGTACTTC
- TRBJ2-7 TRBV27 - CASSETGVGYEQYF TGTGCCAGCAGTGAGACAGGCGTTGGCTACGAGCAGTACTTC
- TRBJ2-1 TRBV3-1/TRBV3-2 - CASSPRDGSSYNEQFF TGTGCCAGCAGCCCCCGGGACGGGAGCTCCTACAATGAGCAGTTCTTC
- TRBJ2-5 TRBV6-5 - CASRSLSQGETQYF TGTGCCAGCAGGAGTCTGAGTCAGGGAGAGACCCAGTACTTC
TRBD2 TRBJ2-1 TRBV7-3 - CASSSSGTPYNEQFF TGTGCCAGCAGCTCTAGCGGGACCCCCTACAATGAGCAGTTCTTC
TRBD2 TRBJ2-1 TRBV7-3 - CASSLTITSAYNEQFF TGTGCCAGCAGCTTAACTATCACTAGCGCGTACAATGAGCAGTTCTTC
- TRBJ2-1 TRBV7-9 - CASSLARGLLYNEQFF TGTGCCAGCAGTCTAGCTAGGGGACTCCTCTACAATGAGCAGTTCTTC
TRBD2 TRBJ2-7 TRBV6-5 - CASRLAGGREQYF TGTGCCAGCAGACTAGCGGGGGGTCGGGAGCAGTACTTC
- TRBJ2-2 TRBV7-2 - CASSLAPTGPGELFF TGTGCCAGCAGCTTAGCCCCGACAGGTCCCGGGGAGCTGTTTTTT
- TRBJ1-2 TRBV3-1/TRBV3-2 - CASSLQGAQSGYTF TGTGCCAGCAGCCTACAGGGCGCCCAGTCTGGCTACACCTTC
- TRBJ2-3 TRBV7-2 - CASSLALPDTQYF TGTGCCAGCAGCTTAGCCCTCCCTGATACGCAGTATTTT
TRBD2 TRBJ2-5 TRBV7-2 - CASSLNRGRVVAETQYF TGTGCCAGCAGCTTAAATCGCGGGAGGGTTGTCGCGGAGACCCAGTACTTC
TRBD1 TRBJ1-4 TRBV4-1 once CASSQEGQESSANEKLFF TGCGCCAGCAGCCAAGAGGGACAGGAAAGTTCAGCTAATGAAAAACTGTTTTTT
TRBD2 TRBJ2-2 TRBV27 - CASSLGTSGELFF TGTGCCAGCAGTCTTGGGACTAGCGGGGAGCTGTTTTTT
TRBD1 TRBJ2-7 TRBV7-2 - CASSVRLNRDSSYEQYF TGTGCCAGCAGCGTTAGGTTAAACCGGGACAGTTCCTACGAGCAGTACTTC
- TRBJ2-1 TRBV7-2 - CASSLDPGSYNEQFF TGTGCCAGCAGCTTAGATCCGGGCTCCTACAATGAGCAGTTCTTC
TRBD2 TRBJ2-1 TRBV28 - CASSRATSGSAYNEQFF TGTGCCAGCAGCCGCGCTACTAGCGGGAGTGCGTACAATGAGCAGTTCTTC
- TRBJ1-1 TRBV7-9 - CASSFPTASANTEAFF TGTGCCAGCAGCTTTCCGACAGCGAGTGCGAACACTGAAGCTTTCTTT
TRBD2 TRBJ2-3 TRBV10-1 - CASSEDRGRVDTQYF TGCGCCAGCAGTGAGGACAGAGGGAGGGTAGATACGCAGTATTTT
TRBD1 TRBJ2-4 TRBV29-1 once CSVGTGENIQYF TGCAGCGTAGGGACAGGTGAAAACATTCAGTACTTC
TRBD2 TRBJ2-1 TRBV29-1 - CSVGSGTSGRNEQFF TGCAGCGTTGGGTCCGGGACTAGCGGCCGCAATGAGCAGTTCTTC
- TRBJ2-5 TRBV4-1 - CASSPPKTVTPPETQYF TGCGCCAGCAGCCCCCCCAAGACAGTGACACCCCCCGAGACCCAGTACTTC
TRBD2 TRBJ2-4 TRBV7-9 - CASSPEREGHRIQYF TGTGCCAGCAGCCCAGAGCGGGAGGGCCATCGCATTCAGTACTTC
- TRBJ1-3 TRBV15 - CATSREKGAYGNTIYF TGTGCCACCAGCAGGGAAAAGGGAGCTTATGGAAACACCATATATTTT
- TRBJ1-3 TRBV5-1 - CASSLWGDRSSGNTIYF TGCGCCAGCAGCTTGTGGGGGGATCGGAGCTCTGGAAACACCATATATTTT
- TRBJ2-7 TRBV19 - CASSLNIAGEQYF TGTGCCAGTAGCCTCAACATAGCCGGCGAGCAGTACTTC
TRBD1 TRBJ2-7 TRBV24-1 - CATSDAGTGTTYEQYF TGTGCCACCAGTGACGCCGGGACAGGGACAACCTACGAGCAGTACTTC
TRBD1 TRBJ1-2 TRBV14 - CASSQAGTGARGYTF TGTGCCAGCAGCCAAGCGGGGACAGGGGCGAGGGGCTACACCTTC
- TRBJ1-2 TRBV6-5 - CASSSAGWVYGYTF TGTGCCAGCAGTTCCGCAGGGTGGGTCTATGGCTACACCTTC
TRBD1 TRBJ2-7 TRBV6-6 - CASRPTGTDNYEQYF TGTGCCAGCAGACCTACCGGGACAGACAACTACGAGCAGTACTTC
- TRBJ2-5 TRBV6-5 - CASSAGLWVGNQYF TGTGCCAGCAGCGCAGGGCTCTGGGTGGGTAACCAGTACTTC